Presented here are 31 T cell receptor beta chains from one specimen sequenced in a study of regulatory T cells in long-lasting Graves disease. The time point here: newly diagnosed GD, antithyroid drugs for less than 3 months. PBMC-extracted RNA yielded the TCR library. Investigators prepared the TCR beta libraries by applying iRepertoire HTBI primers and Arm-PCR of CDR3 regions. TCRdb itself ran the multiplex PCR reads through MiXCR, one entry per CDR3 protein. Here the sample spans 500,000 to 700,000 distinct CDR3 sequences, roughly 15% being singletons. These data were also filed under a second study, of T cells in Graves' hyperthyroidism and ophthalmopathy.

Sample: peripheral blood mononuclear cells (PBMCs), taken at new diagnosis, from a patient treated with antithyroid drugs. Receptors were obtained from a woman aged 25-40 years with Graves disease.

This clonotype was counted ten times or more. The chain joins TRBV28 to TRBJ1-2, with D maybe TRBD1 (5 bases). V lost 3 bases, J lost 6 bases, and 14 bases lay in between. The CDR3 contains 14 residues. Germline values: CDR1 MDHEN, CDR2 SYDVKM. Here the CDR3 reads CASSFSGRVDGYTF. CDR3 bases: TGTGCCAGCAGTTTTTCCGGCAGGGTGGATGGCTACACCTTC.

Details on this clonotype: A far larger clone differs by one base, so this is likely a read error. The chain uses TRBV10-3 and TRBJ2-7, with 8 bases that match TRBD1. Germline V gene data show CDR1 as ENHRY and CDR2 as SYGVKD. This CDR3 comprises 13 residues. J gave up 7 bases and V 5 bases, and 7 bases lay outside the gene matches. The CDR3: CAISYVQGVEQYF. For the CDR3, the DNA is TGTGCCATCAGTTACGTACAGGGGGTTGAGCAGTACTTC.

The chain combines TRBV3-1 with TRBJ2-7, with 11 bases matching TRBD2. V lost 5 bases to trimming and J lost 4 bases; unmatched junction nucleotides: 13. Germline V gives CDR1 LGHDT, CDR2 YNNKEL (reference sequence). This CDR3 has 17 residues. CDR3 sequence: CASSARSPGLAAYEQYF. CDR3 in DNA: TGTGCCAGCAGCGCCCGATCGCCGGGACTAGCGGCATACGAGCAGTACTTC.

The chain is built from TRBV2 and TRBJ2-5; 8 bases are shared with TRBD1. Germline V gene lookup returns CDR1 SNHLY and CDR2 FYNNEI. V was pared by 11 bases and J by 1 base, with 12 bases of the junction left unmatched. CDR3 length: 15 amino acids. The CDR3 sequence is CAWIRRTGLQETQYF. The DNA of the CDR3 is TGTGCCTGGATCCGCCGGACAGGGCTCCAAGAGACCCAGTACTTC.

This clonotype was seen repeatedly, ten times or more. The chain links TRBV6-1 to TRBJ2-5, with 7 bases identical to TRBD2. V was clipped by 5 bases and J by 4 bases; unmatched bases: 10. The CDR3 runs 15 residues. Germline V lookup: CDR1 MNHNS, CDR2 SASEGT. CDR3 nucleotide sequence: TGTGCCAGCAGTCCTCCCCCGGGACTACCAGAGACCCAGTACTTC. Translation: CASSPPPGLPETQYF.

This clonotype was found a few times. The CDR3 bases are TGTGCCAGCAGTGCACCGGGACAGGGGAATTCACCCCTCCACTTT. Protein product: CASSAPGQGNSPLHF. The chain has TRBV9 and TRBJ1-6, with 10 bases matching TRBD1. The CDR3 covers 15 residues. Trimming removed 5 bases from V and 7 bases from J; junction bases left unmatched: 6. CDR1 and CDR2 from the germline V gene are SGDLS and YYNGEE.

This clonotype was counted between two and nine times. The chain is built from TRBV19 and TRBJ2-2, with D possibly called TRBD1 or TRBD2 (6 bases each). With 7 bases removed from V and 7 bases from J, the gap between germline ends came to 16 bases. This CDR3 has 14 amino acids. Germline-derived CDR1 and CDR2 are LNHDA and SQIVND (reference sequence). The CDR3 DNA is TGTGCCAGTATTCTGGAACAGGGAGGCGGGGAGCTGTTTTTT. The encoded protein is CASILEQGGGELFF. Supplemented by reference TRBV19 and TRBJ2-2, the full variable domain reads DGGITQSPKYLFRKEGQNVTLSCEQNLNHDAMYWYRQDPGQGLRLIYYSQIVNDFQKGDIAEGYSVSREKKESFPLTVTSAQKNPTAFYLCASILEQGGGELFFGEGSRLTVL.

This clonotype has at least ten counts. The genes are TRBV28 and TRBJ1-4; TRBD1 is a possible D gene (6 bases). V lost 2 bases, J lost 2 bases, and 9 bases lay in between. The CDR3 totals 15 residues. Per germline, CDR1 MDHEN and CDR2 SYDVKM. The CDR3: CASSLPGATNEKLFF. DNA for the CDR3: TGTGCCAGCAGTTTACCGGGGGCTACTAATGAAAAACTGTTTTTT. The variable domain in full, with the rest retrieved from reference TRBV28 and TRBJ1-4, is DVKVTQSSRYLVKRTGEKVFLECVQDMDHENMFWYRQDPGLGLRLIYFSYDVKMKEKGDIPEGYSVSREKKERFSLILESASTNQTSMYLCASSLPGATNEKLFFGSGTQLSVL.

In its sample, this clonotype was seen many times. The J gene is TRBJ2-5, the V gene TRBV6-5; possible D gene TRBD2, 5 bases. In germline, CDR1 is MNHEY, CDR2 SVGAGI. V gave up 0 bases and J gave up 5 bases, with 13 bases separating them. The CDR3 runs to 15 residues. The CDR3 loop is CASSYSIGSRETQYF. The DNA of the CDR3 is TGTGCCAGCAGTTACTCGATAGGGAGTAGGGAGACCCAGTACTTC.

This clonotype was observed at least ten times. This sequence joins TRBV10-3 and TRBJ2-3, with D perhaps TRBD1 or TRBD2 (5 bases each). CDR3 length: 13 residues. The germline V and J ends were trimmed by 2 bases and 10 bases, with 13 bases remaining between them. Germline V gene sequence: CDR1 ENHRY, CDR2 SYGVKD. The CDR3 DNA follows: TGTGCCATCAGTGAGGTGAGGGGATCCGCGCAGTATTTT. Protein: CAISEVRGSAQYF.

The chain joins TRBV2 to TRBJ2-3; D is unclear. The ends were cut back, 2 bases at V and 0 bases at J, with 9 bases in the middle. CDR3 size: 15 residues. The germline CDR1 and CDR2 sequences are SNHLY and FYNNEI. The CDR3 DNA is TGTGCCAGCAGTGAAACAGCCTCTAGCACAGATACGCAGTATTTT. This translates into CASSETASSTDTQYF. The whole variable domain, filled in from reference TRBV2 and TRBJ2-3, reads EPEVTQTPSHQVTQMGQEVILRCVPISNHLYFYWYRQILGQKVEFLVSFYNNEISEKSEIFDDQFSVERPDGSNFTLKIRSTKLEDSAMYFCASSETASSTDTQYFGPGTRLTVL.

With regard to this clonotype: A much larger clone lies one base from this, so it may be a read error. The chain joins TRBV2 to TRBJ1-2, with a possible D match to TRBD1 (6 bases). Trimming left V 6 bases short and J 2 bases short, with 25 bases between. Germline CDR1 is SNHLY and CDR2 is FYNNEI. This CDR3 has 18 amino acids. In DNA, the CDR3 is TGTGCCAGCAGATGGGGTAAGGCACCCCAGGGGACAAACTATGGCTACACCTTC. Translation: CASRWGKAPQGTNYGYTF. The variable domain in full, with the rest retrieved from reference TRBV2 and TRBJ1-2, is EPEVTQTPSHQVTQMGQEVILRCVPISNHLYFYWYRQILGQKVEFLVSFYNNEISEKSEIFDDQFSVERPDGSNFTLKIRSTKLEDSAMYFCASRWGKAPQGTNYGYTFGSGTRLTVV.

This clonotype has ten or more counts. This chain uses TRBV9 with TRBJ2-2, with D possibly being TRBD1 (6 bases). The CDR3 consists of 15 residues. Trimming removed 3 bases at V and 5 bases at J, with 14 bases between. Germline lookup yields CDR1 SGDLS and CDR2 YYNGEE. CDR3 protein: CASSGDVGTTGELFF. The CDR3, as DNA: TGTGCCAGCAGCGGCGACGTGGGGACAACCGGGGAGCTGTTTTTT.

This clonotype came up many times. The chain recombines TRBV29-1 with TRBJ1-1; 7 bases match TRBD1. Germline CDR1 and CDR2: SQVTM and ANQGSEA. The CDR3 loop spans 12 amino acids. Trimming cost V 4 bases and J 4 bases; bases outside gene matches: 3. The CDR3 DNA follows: TGCAGCGTTGGACAGGGATCCACTGAAGCTTTCTTT. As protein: CSVGQGSTEAFF.

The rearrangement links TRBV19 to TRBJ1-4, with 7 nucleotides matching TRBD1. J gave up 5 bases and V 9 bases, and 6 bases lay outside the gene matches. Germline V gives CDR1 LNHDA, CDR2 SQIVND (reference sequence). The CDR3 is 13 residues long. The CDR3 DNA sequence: TGTGCCAGCGCAGACAGGGCAAATGAAAAACTGTTTTTT. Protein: CASADRANEKLFF.

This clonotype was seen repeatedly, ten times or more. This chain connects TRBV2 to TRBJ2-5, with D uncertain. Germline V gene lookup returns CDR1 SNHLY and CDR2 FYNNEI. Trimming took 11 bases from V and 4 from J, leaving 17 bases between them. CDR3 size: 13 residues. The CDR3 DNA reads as TGTGCCCCCTTGAGGATGGGTGGAGAGACCCAGTACTTC. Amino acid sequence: CAPLRMGGETQYF.

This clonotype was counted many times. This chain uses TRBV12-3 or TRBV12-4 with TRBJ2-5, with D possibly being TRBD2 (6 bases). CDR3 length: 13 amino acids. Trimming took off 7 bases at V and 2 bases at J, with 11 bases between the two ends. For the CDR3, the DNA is TGTGCCAGCACCGTGGGACTTCAAGAGACCCAGTACTTC. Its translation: CASTVGLQETQYF.

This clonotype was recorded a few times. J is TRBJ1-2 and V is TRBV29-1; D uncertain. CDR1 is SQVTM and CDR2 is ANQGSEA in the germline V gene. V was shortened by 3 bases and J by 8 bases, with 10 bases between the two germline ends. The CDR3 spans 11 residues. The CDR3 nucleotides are TGCAGCGTTGAGTTGGCGGGGGGCTACACCTTC. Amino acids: CSVELAGGYTF.

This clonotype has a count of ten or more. The CDR3 sequence is CAWSGNRMKLFF. The CDR3 nucleotides read TGTGCCTGGAGTGGAAACAGAATGAAACTGTTTTTT. The V gene is TRBV30, the J gene TRBJ1-4; D remains unclear. CDR1 is GTSNPN and CDR2 is SVGIG in the germline V gene (reference sequence). Deletions cut 1 base from V and 11 bases from J, with 11 bases between. This CDR3 comprises 12 residues.

CDR3 DNA: TGCGCCAGCAGCTTGGCTCCAGGAGCCTACAATGAGCAGTTCTTC. Translated, it gives CASSLAPGAYNEQFF. The rearrangement links TRBV5-1 to TRBJ2-1; no clear D gene. This CDR3 comprises 15 residues. Germline V lookup: CDR1 SGHRS, CDR2 YFSETQ. V was shortened by 0 bases and J by 2 bases, with 9 bases between the two germline ends.

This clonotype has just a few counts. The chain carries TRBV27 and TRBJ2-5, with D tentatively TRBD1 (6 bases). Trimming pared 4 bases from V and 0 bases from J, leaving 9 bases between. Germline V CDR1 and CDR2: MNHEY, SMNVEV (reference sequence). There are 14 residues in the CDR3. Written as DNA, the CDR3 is TGTGCCAGCAGTTCCGACAGGAACCAAGAGACCCAGTACTTC. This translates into CASSSDRNQETQYF.

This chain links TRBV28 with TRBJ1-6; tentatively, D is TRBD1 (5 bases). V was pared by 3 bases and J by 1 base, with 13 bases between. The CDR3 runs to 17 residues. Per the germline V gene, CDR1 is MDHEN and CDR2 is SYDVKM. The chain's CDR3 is CASSFRGGGSYNSPLHF. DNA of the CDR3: TGTGCCAGCAGTTTTCGCGGGGGAGGGTCCTATAATTCACCCCTCCACTTT.

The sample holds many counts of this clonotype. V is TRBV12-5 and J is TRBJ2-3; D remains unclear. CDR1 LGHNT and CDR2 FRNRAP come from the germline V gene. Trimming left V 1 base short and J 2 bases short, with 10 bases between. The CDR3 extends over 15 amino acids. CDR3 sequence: CASGLGATNTDTQYF. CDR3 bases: TGTGCTAGTGGTTTGGGTGCCACTAACACAGATACGCAGTATTTT.

The CDR3 sequence is CASSQASAYNEQFF. In DNA, the CDR3 is TGCGCCAGCAGCCAAGCTTCTGCCTACAATGAGCAGTTCTTC. This chain connects TRBV4-1 to TRBJ2-1, with D hard to call. Deletions cut 1 base from V and 2 bases from J, with 6 bases between. CDR1 and CDR2 (germline): MGHRA, YSYEKL. The length of the CDR3 is 14 residues.

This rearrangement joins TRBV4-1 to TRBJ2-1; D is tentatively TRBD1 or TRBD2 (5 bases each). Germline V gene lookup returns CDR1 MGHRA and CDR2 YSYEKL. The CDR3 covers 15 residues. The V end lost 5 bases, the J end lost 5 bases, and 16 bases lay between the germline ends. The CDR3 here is CASSFVGTHHNEQFF. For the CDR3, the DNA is TGCGCCAGCAGCTTCGTCGGGACGCACCACAATGAGCAGTTCTTC.

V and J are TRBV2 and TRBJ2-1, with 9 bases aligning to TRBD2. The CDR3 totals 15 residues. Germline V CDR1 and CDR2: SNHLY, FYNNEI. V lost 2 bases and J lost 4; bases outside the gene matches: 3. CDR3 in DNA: TGTGCCAGCAGTGAATCGAGCGGGGGGTACAATGAGCAGTTCTTC. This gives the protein CASSESSGGYNEQFF.

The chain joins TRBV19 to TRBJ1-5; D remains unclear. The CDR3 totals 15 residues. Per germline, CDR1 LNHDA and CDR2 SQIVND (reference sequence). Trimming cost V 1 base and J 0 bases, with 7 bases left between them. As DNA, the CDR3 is TGTGCCAGTAGTATAGGTGGATATAGCAATCAGCCCCAGCATTTT. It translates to CASSIGGYSNQPQHF.

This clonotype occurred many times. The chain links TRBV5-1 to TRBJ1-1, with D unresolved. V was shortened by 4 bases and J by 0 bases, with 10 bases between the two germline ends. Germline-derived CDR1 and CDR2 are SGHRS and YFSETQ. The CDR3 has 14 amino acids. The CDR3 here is CASSRTEMNTEAFF. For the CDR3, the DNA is TGCGCCAGCAGCCGGACCGAAATGAACACTGAAGCTTTCTTT.

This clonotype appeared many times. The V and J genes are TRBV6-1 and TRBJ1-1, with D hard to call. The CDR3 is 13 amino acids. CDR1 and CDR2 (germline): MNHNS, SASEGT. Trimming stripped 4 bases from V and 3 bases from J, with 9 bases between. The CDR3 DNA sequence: TGTGCCAGCAGTGCTACAGCTTACACTGAAGCTTTCTTT. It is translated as CASSATAYTEAFF.

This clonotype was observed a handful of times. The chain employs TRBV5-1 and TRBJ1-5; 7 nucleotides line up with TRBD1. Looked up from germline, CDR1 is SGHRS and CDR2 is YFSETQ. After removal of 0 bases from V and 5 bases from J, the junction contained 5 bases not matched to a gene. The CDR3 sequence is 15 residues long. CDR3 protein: CASSLETGTDQPQHF. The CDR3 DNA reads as TGCGCCAGCAGCTTGGAGACAGGGACCGATCAGCCCCAGCATTTT.

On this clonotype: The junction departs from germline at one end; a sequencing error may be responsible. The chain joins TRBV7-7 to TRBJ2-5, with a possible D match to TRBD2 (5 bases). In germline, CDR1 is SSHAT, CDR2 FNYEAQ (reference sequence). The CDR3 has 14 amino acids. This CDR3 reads CASSLGRRGETQYF. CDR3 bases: TGTGCTAGCAGCTTAGGGAGACGGGGAGAGACCCAGTACTTC.